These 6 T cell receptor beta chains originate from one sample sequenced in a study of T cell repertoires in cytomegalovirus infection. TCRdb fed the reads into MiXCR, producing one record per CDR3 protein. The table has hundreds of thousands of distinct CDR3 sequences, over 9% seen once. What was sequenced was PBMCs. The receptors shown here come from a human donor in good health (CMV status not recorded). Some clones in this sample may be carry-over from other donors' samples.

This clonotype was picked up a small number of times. The CDR3 nucleotides read TGCAGTGCTAGACCCCCGAATGAGCAGTTCTTC. The encoded protein is CSARPPNEQFF. The chain is built from TRBV20-1 and TRBJ2-1, with D hard to call. The CDR3 is 11 amino acids. Trimming cost V 2 bases and J 7 bases, with 6 bases left between them. Looked up from germline, CDR1 is DFQATT and CDR2 is SNEGSKA (reference sequence).

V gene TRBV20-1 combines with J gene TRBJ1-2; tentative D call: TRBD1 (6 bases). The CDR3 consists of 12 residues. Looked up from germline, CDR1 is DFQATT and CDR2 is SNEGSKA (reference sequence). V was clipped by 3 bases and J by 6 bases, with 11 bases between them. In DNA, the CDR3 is TGCAGTGCTAGTGAGGGGGTGGATGGCTACACCTTC. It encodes CSASEGVDGYTF.

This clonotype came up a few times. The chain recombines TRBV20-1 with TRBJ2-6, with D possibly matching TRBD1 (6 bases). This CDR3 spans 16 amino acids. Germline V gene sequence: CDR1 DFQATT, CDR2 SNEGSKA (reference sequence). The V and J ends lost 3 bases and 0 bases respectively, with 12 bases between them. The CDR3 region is CSASQGGSSGANVLTF. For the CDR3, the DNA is TGCAGTGCTAGCCAAGGGGGATCCTCTGGGGCCAACGTCCTGACTTTC.

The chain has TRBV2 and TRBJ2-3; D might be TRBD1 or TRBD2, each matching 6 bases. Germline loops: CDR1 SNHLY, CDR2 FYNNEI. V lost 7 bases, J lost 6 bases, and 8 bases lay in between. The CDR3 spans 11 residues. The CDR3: CASKGGDTQYF. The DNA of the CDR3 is TGTGCCAGCAAGGGGGGCGATACGCAGTATTTT.

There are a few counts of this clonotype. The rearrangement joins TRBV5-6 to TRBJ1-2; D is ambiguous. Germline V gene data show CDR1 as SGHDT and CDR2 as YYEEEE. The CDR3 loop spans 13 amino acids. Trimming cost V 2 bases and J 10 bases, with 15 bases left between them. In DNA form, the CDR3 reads TGTGCCAGCAGCTTTCCAGACGGTCTATACTACACCTTC. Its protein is CASSFPDGLYYTF. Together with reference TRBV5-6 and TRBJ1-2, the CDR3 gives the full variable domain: DAGVTQSPTHLIKTRGQQVTLRCSPKSGHDTVSWYQQALGQGPQFIFQYYEEEERQRGNFPDRFSGHQFPNYSSELNVNALLLGDSALYLCASSFPDGLYYTFGSGTRLTVV.

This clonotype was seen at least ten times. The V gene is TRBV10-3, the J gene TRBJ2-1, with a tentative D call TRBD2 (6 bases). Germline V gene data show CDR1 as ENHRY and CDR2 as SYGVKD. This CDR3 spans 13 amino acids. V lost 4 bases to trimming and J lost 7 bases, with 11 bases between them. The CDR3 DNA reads TGTGCCATCAGTGCTTCAGGGAGGAATGAGCAGTTCTTC. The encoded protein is CAISASGRNEQFF.